A single sample is the source of the 8 T cell receptor beta chains below, sequenced in a study of identical twins. TCRdb redid the calling of the 5' RACE reads with MiXCR, one entry per CDR3 protein. The data show about 280,000 distinct CDR3 sequences, about 8.3% seen once. This same sample was also taken into another study, of yellow fever vaccine responses in identical twins.

Source material: memory (CD45RO+) T cells sorted from blood. Source of these receptors: a woman younger than 35 in good health.

This clonotype has at least ten counts. The CDR3, as DNA: TGCGCCAGCAGTTCTTATTACACAGATACGCAGTATTTT. Amino acids: CASSSYYTDTQYF. This chain links TRBV10-2 with TRBJ2-3; no clear D gene. This CDR3 contains 13 residues. The V and J ends lost 5 bases and 2 bases respectively, with 8 bases between them. Germline V gene lookup returns CDR1 WSHSY and CDR2 SAAADI.

This clonotype was counted only a few times. V usage is TRBV29-1 and J usage is TRBJ2-7, with unresolved D. The CDR3 totals 13 residues. V was pared by 7 bases and J by 6 bases, with 19 bases between. Per germline, CDR1 SQVTM and CDR2 ANQGSEA. CDR3 in amino acids: CSGTGLESREQYF. CDR3 coding DNA: TGCAGCGGCACGGGTTTGGAATCCCGCGAGCAGTACTTC.

This clonotype has at least ten counts. The genes are TRBV12-5 and TRBJ2-1; TRBD2 aligns across 14 bases. CDR1 and CDR2 from the germline V gene are LGHNT and FRNRAP. The CDR3 loop spans 14 amino acids. Unmatched junction bases numbered 4, after V lost 6 bases and J lost 9 bases. For the CDR3, the DNA is TGTGCTAGTGGCACGACTAGCGGGAGGGTTGAGCAGTTCTTC. Its protein is CASGTTSGRVEQFF.

This clonotype was counted a few times. The J gene is TRBJ1-1, the V gene TRBV10-1; D not resolved. CDR1 and CDR2 (germline): WNHNN, SYGVQD (reference sequence). Deletions cut 0 bases from V and 5 bases from J, with 16 bases between. The CDR3 has 16 residues. The CDR3 reads CASSESAAQAGTEAFF. The CDR3 bases are TGCGCCAGCAGTGAGTCGGCGGCGCAAGCGGGTACTGAAGCTTTCTTT.

Here the CDR3 reads CASSWGESSYEQYF. For the CDR3, the DNA is TGTGCCAGCAGCTGGGGGGAGAGCTCCTACGAGCAGTACTTC. This chain connects TRBV11-2 to TRBJ2-7; perhaps TRBD2 as D (6 bases). Germline V gives CDR1 SGHAT, CDR2 FQNNGV. The V end was cut by 4 bases, the J end by 0 bases, with 10 bases between. This CDR3 comprises 14 residues.

The rearrangement joins TRBV12-3 or TRBV12-4 to TRBJ2-3; 9 bases agree with TRBD1. V trimming: 2 bases; J trimming: 1 base; junction bases outside the gene matches: 7. The CDR3 contains 17 residues. The CDR3 DNA follows: TGTGCCAGCAGTTTAAGGGGGGGGACAGGGCGCACAGATACGCAGTATTTT. Translating gives CASSLRGGTGRTDTQYF.

The sample holds many counts of this clonotype. The chain is built from TRBV20-1 and TRBJ2-3, with D possibly being TRBD2 (6 bases). Germline V gives CDR1 DFQATT, CDR2 SNEGSKA (reference sequence). The CDR3 covers 13 residues. V lost 3 bases and J 6 bases, leaving 13 bases between the germline ends. CDR3 sequence reads: CSARDQGRDTQYF. CDR3 nucleotide sequence: TGCAGTGCTAGGGACCAAGGGAGGGATACGCAGTATTTT.

This clonotype was counted between two and nine times. The chain joins TRBV7-8 to TRBJ1-2; D call uncertain. The V end lost 9 bases, the J end lost 1 base, and 15 bases lay between the germline ends. The germline V gene encodes CDR1 SGHVS and CDR2 FQNEAQ. This CDR3 contains 14 residues. CDR3 sequence reads: CARHHSPINYGYTF. Written as DNA, the CDR3 is TGTGCCAGGCACCATAGCCCGATTAACTATGGCTACACCTTC.